This T cell receptor beta chain was identified during a study of blood T cell repertoires in COVID-19 (TCRdb year 2020). Broadly, across the study: Collaborator samples came from the United States, Italy and Spain and covered acute and convalescent phases of COVID-19. The prospective study material was composed of cDNA or gDNA derived from T cells, B-cell-depleted T cells, or PBMCs. The dataset comprised deeply sampled blood TCRbeta repertoires from subjects exposed to, actively infected with, or recovered from COVID-19. The repertoires were made available in a free public database intended to serve as a resource for research on the immune response to SARS-CoV-2. Samples were obtained from the ongoing ImmuneRACE study (first 160 participants) and from over 1,000 subjects provided by 6 global collaborators. Nearly every sample came with metadata listing a de-identified subject ID, COVID-19 status, age in years and sex. Where HLA class I and class II types were available, the types were taken from metadata supplied by the sample provider, not from assay-based typing. The study at large found these results: The quantity of clinical and demographic metadata differed by source and by participant and was supplied without curation.

In Seattle, one collaborating source enrolled patients while the infection was active and tracked those patients longitudinally over the course of disease. The collaborating institutions used their own protocols to collect whole blood in K2EDTA tubes. For TCRbeta analysis, collaborators shipped samples in one of three forms: frozen whole blood, isolated PBMCs, or DNA extracted from either of those sample types. The cysteine opens and the phenylalanine closes a CDR3 of 14 amino acids. Only the CDR3 DNA is retained, 42 bases long and in frame from the first base. Between the V and J ends, shortened by 6 bases and 5 bases respectively, the junction contains 16 bases. Reading the germline V gene gives CDR1 MNHEY and CDR2 SVGAGI. TCRbeta CDR3 regions were amplified from genomic DNA using the immunoSEQ Assay, a bias-controlled multiplex PCR. On the authors' methods: Nucleated cell counts per sample were estimated from amplification of reference gene primers within the assay. To quantify the absolute abundance of each unique TCRbeta CDR3 rearrangement, sequence reads were collapsed and filtered. For each sample, productive Simpson clonality was calculated as the square root of Simpson's diversity index across productive rearrangements. The source is immuneACCESS, and TCRdb retained only in-frame sequences with V and J called. Part of the clones is not carried over; for the studies checked, unresolved V genes explain less than half of this, and the remainder is unexplained. Clone size and the V and J calls come from that table; the DNA yielded D and trimming. The sample has around 330,000 clones on record, 88% of them singletons. Jointly, the top ten make up 1.6% of the sample.

With respect to this clone: Its antigen remains unidentified. No quality values exist for individual bases; no much larger clone is one base distant.

The sequence is built from TRBV6-5 and TRBJ1-2, with TRBD1 as a weak D call on 5 bases. This clonotype was sampled from a woman in her thirties with COVID-19, enrolled during active disease. Sequences were obtained from peripheral blood. At the DNA level, the sequence is TGTGCCAGCAGCGGGGGGAGGAGAGAGTATGGCTACACCTTC. It translates to CASSGGRREYGYTF.